Below are 10 T cell receptor beta chains sequenced from a single sample in a study of cytomegalovirus exposure and HLA in healthy donors. This PCR relied on a set of 60 Vbeta primers and 13 Jbeta primers. Assay used: immunoSEQ multiplex PCR; TCRdb lists only in-frame clones, some missing. The profile covers about 180,000 clones, with 75% appearing a single time and 2.9% taken by the ten largest. Source material: PBMCs. These receptors originate from a male donor in good health and CMV-seronegative.

This rearrangement joins TRBV6-1 to TRBJ2-7; D ambiguous. With 5 bases removed from V and 0 bases from J, the gap between germline ends came to 5 bases. Germline CDR1 reads MNHNS; CDR2 reads SASEGT. This CDR3 region has 12 residues. This CDR3 reads CASSLSSYEQYF. CDR3 nucleotides: TGTGCCAGCAGTCTTTCCTCCTACGAGCAGTACTTC.

Turning to this clone: Other DNA sequences in the sample encode the same CDR3. This chain joins TRBV6-6 and TRBJ2-7; D ambiguous. Germline assignment: CDR1 MNHNY and CDR2 SVGAGI (reference sequence). V was pared by 7 bases and J by 0 bases, with 10 bases between. CDR3 length: 13 residues. CDR3 DNA: TGTGCCAGCAATCCTCAGGACTCCTACGAGCAGTACTTC. As protein: CASNPQDSYEQYF.

The gene calls are TRBV27 and TRBJ1-5; maybe TRBD1 (6 bases). CDR3 size: 12 residues. Germline values: CDR1 MNHEY, CDR2 SMNVEV (reference sequence). With 7 bases removed from V and 7 bases from J, the gap between germline ends came to 11 bases. In DNA form, the CDR3 reads TGTGCCAGCAAACAGGGTGGACAGCCCCAGCATTTT. It translates to CASKQGGQPQHF.

J is TRBJ2-2 and V is TRBV5-5; maybe TRBD1 (5 bases). The CDR3 has 15 amino acids. Trimming shortened V by 6 bases and J by 0 bases, and 12 bases separated the two germline ends. CDR1 SGHKS and CDR2 YYEKEE come from the germline V gene (reference sequence). Written as DNA, the CDR3 is TGTGCCAGCACCTGGGGCAGGGCGAACACCGGGGAGCTGTTTTTT. As protein: CASTWGRANTGELFF.

This clone was seen more than once but under ten times. This chain connects TRBV28 to TRBJ2-1, with 10 bases fitting TRBD2. With V trimmed by 7 bases and J by 4 bases, 7 bases remained unmatched. The germline gives CDR1 MDHEN, CDR2 SYDVKM. The CDR3 totals 15 residues. CDR3 DNA sequence: TGTGCCAGCACCCTCCTAGCGGGGGTGTACAATGAGCAGTTCTTC. It translates to CASTLLAGVYNEQFF.

This clone was picked up one time. The rearrangement uses TRBV6-5 and TRBJ2-7, with D possibly matching TRBD2 (6 bases). With 3 bases removed from V and 1 base from J, the gap between germline ends came to 13 bases. In germline, CDR1 is MNHEY, CDR2 SVGAGI. The CDR3 is made up of 15 amino acids. As DNA, the CDR3 is TGTGCCAGCAGTTATTCTAGCGTTTTGTCCTACGAGCAGTACTTC. This sequence encodes CASSYSSVLSYEQYF.

The rearrangement links TRBV7-9 to TRBJ2-1, with TRBD2 as a possible D gene (6 bases). V gave up 0 bases and J gave up 4 bases, with 10 bases separating them. Germline assignment: CDR1 SEHNR and CDR2 FQNEAQ (reference sequence). The length of the CDR3 is 15 residues. The DNA for the CDR3 is TGTGCCAGCAGCTTAGCTAGCGGAGAGTACAATGAGCAGTTCTTC. It translates to CASSLASGEYNEQFF.

CDR3 sequence reads: CASRTGTGGSGANVLTF. CDR3 nucleotides: TGTGCCAGCAGAACCGGGACAGGAGGGTCTGGGGCCAACGTCCTGACTTTC. The chain links TRBV2 to TRBJ2-6; 8 positions agree with TRBD1. The germline CDR1 and CDR2 sequences are SNHLY and FYNNEI. This CDR3 has 17 residues. J gave up 1 base and V 6 bases, and 8 bases lay outside the gene matches. Complete variable domain (other parts from reference TRBV2 and TRBJ2-6): EPEVTQTPSHQVTQMGQEVILRCVPISNHLYFYWYRQILGQKVEFLVSFYNNEISEKSEIFDDQFSVERPDGSNFTLKIRSTKLEDSAMYFCASRTGTGGSGANVLTFGAGSRLTVL.

V and J are TRBV5-1 and TRBJ1-2; 11 bases are shared with TRBD1. This CDR3 region has 17 residues. The germline gives CDR1 SGHRS, CDR2 YFSETQ. Germline trimming cut 3 bases from V and 0 bases from J; bases unmatched to any gene: 7. The CDR3 nucleotides are TGCGCCAGCAGCTGGACAGGGGGCTACCAAGCTAACTATGGCTACACCTTC. Residues: CASSWTGGYQANYGYTF.

A single count supports this clone. The V call is TRBV6-5, the J call TRBJ1-3; D gene unclear. This CDR3 spans 13 amino acids. V dropped 6 bases and J dropped 0 bases, with 6 bases sitting between them. Per germline, CDR1 MNHEY and CDR2 SVGAGI. CDR3 nucleotide sequence: TGTGCCAGCAGAGGACTCTCTGGAAACACCATATATTTT. Residues: CASRGLSGNTIYF.